Detailed here is one TCR beta chain. This entry is derived from a study of blood T cells in healthy people across ages. A J-beta primer mix and a sample-barcoded 5' primer were used in a second PCR of roughly 7 to 12 cycles. TCRdb reprocessed the 5' RACE reads via MiXCR and lists one record per CDR3 protein. The data hold about 640,000 distinct CDR3 sequences, with approximately 30% observed a single time. The TCR comes from a woman of 80 years or more in good health. The sequenced material came from blood.

The CDR3 loop is CSAVPGTVMDIQYF. The CDR3 DNA follows: TGCAGCGCCGTGCCAGGAACCGTGATGGACATTCAGTACTTC. J is TRBJ2-4 and V is TRBV29-1; D is unclear. Germline V gene lookup returns CDR1 SQVTM and CDR2 ANQGSEA. Trimming pared 7 bases from V and 8 bases from J, leaving 21 bases between. CDR3 length equals 14 residues.